Sequencing of this TCR beta chain was carried out in a study of T-cell reconstitution after alpha-beta-depleted transplantation in children. V was cut by 2 bases and J by 3 bases, with 15 bases left in between. This CDR3 contains 16 residues. In germline, CDR1 is SGHVS, CDR2 FQNEAQ. Unique molecular identifiers were incorporated into the prepared TCRbeta library. MiXCR was run by TCRdb on the PCR reads, yielding one entry per CDR3 protein. The table records 200,000 to 250,000 distinct CDR3 sequences, roughly 9% of them present only once. The receptor's source is a human donor who donated a stem cell graft to a child with acute lymphoblastic leukemia. Sample: PBMCs from the stem cell graft donor, taken from the stem cell graft. The V and J genes are TRBV7-8 and TRBJ2-3, with D unclear. The CDR3 here is CASSLRSPQGTDTQYF. DNA of the CDR3: TGTGCCAGCAGCTTACGATCCCCGCAAGGTACAGATACGCAGTATTTT.